Each of the 9 T cell receptor beta chains below was sequenced from the same sample in a study of T cell clonotyping in hematopoietic cell transplantation. The assay was immunoSEQ multiplex PCR, and TCRdb's table has in-frame clones only and misses some. The profile shows 25,000 to 30,000 clones, approximately 82% of them singletons. This sample's time point: recipient sample about 28 days before transplant, after cytoreduction. Sample: peripheral blood mononuclear cells, taken before stem cell transplant. Receptor source: a man between 35 and 55 years old with acute myeloid leukemia. Some clones in this sample may be carry-over from other donors' samples.

The count of this clone is one. V and J are TRBV7-2 and TRBJ1-1; no clear D. CDR1 and CDR2 from the germline V gene are SGHTA and FQGNSA. The CDR3 spans 12 residues. Trimming shortened V by 3 bases and J by 7 bases, and 9 bases separated the two germline ends. CDR3 protein: CASSFSGHEAFF. The CDR3 coding sequence is TGTGCCAGCAGCTTTTCGGGCCATGAAGCTTTCTTT.

The V and J genes are TRBV7-9 and TRBJ2-3, with 7 bases identical to TRBD1. V was clipped by 3 bases and J by 6 bases; unmatched bases: 12. Germline values: CDR1 SEHNR, CDR2 FQNEAQ (reference sequence). The CDR3 is 16 amino acids. The CDR3 nucleotides read TGTGCCAGCAGCTTCCTGACCGAGGGGGCAGGGGATACGCAGTATTTT. Protein: CASSFLTEGAGDTQYF.

This chain connects TRBV4-3 to TRBJ2-7; TRBD1 agrees at 8 bases. Germline-derived CDR1 and CDR2 are LGHNA and YSLEER. This CDR3 has 14 residues. J was trimmed by 6 bases and V by 0 bases; bases with no gene match: 4. In nucleotides, the CDR3 is TGCGCCAGCAGCCAAGAGTTCGGACAGGGCGAGCAGTACTTC. The encoded protein is CASSQEFGQGEQYF.

The chain has TRBV4-1 and TRBJ1-1; D call uncertain. V dropped 1 base and J dropped 4 bases, with 7 bases sitting between them. The germline CDR1 and CDR2 sequences are MGHRA and YSYEKL. This CDR3 comprises 13 residues. DNA of the CDR3: TGCGCCAGCAGCCAAGCTCAGTTCACTGAAGCTTTCTTT. It codes for CASSQAQFTEAFF.

The V call is TRBV7-9, the J call TRBJ2-5; 7 bases map to TRBD2. J was trimmed by 4 bases and V by 1 base; bases with no gene match: 6. The CDR3 totals 15 residues. Germline values: CDR1 SEHNR, CDR2 FQNEAQ (reference sequence). CDR3 sequence (DNA): TGTGCCAGCAGCTTAGAAGCGGGGTCGGGAGAGACCCAGTACTTC. It translates to CASSLEAGSGETQYF.

J is TRBJ2-2 and V is TRBV30; D may be TRBD2 (6 bases). Germline V gene lookup returns CDR1 GTSNPN and CDR2 SVGIG (reference sequence). This CDR3 has 14 amino acids. V lost 4 bases, J lost 7 bases, and 16 bases lay in between. CDR3 loop: CAWIRQGAGGELFF. The CDR3 region has the DNA TGTGCCTGGATTCGGCAGGGAGCGGGCGGGGAGCTGTTTTTT.

V and J are TRBV10-3 and TRBJ1-3; 9 bases are a match to TRBD1. Germline trimming cut 3 bases from V and 4 bases from J; bases unmatched to any gene: 4. The germline V gene has CDR1 ENHRY and CDR2 SYGVKD. This CDR3 has 15 residues. As DNA, the CDR3 is TGTGCCATCAGTGAACAGGGGGCGCGCGGAAACACCATATATTTT. Residues: CAISEQGARGNTIYF.

The J gene is TRBJ2-7, the V gene TRBV19, with 8 positions matching TRBD1. Per germline, CDR1 LNHDA and CDR2 SQIVND (reference sequence). This CDR3 is 15 amino acids long. The V segment lost 5 bases and the J segment 8 bases; nucleotides outside the gene matches: 14. CDR3 loop: CASSSAGTGNGKQYF. The DNA of the CDR3 is TGTGCCAGTAGTTCCGCCGGGACAGGCAATGGGAAGCAGTACTTC.

This chain connects TRBV5-1 to TRBJ2-3; TRBD1 matches at 7 bases. This CDR3 has 15 residues. Per germline, CDR1 SGHRS and CDR2 YFSETQ. J lost 3 bases, V lost 4 bases, and 8 bases had no gene match. Here the CDR3 reads CASSRRDSETDTQYF. DNA for the CDR3: TGCGCCAGCAGCCGAAGGGACAGCGAAACAGATACGCAGTATTTT.